The rows below give T cell receptor beta chains drawn from one sample of a study of molecular identifiers for immune sequencing clone quantification. TCRdb reprocessed the PCR reads via MiXCR and lists one record per CDR3 protein. The sample consists of about half a million distinct CDR3 sequences, about a quarter of them appearing once. Sequenced sample: naive CD8+ T cells from blood, with Jurkat cell RNA spiked in. The receptors shown here come from a human donor in good health. Some libraries in this study had Jurkat cell RNA spiked in. CDR3s include the opening cysteine and the closing phenylalanine or tryptophan. The D gene is left open where the match is weak. Size values are once, few and many counts, or a class for expanded clones, and some rows have none.

TRBV19	few	11	TRBJ2-5	-	TGTGCCAGTAGCCCGGGGGCGGGGCAGTACTTC	CASSPGAGQYF
TRBV27	once	15	TRBJ2-3	-	TGTGCCAGCAGTTCGCTTCTCTGGGCGACAGATACGCAGTATTTT	CASSSLLWATDTQYF
TRBV20-1	few	13	TRBJ2-7	-	TGCAGTGCCCGGGACACCGTCTCCTACGAGCAGTACTTC	CSARDTVSYEQYF
TRBV7-9	-	13	TRBJ1-3	-	TGTGCCAGCAGCCAGGACACTGGAAACACCATATATTTT	CASSQDTGNTIYF
TRBV29-1	many	13	TRBJ2-3	-	TGCAGCGTTGATGGGAAGAGCACAGATACGCAGTATTTT	CSVDGKSTDTQYF
TRBV7-9	few	17	TRBJ2-7	TRBD1	TGTGCCAGCAGCTTAGCACCGGGGACAGGGGCACTCTACGAGCAGTACTTC	CASSLAPGTGALYEQYF
TRBV27	-	14	TRBJ2-2	-	TGTGCCAGCAGTTTCCAGGGAGGCACCGGGGAGCTGTTTTTT	CASSFQGGTGELFF
TRBV20-1	few	13	TRBJ2-1	TRBD2	TGCAGTGCTCGAGGGGGACTAGCATATGAGCAGTTCTTC	CSARGGLAYEQFF
TRBV7-9	few	14	TRBJ2-1	-	TGTGCCAGCAGCTTAGAAAGGATGCAGGGTGAGCAGTTCTTC	CASSLERMQGEQFF
TRBV29-1	-	15	TRBJ2-7	TRBD2	TGCAGCGTGGCCGGGACTAGCGGGAGTAATTACGAGCAGTACTTC	CSVAGTSGSNYEQYF
TRBV3-1	-	14	TRBJ2-5	-	TGTGCCAGCAGCCACATCACCGGGCAAGAGACCCAGTACTTC	CASSHITGQETQYF
TRBV30	few	13	TRBJ2-7	TRBD1	TGTGCCTGGGAGGGACAGGGATCCTACGAGCAGTACTTC	CAWEGQGSYEQYF
TRBV5-1	-	16	TRBJ2-5	TRBD1	TGCGCCAGCAGCGTGGGACAGGGGGGTTTGGGAGAGACCCAGTACTTC	CASSVGQGGLGETQYF
TRBV6-5	many	14	TRBJ2-3	-	TGTGCCACAAACCGGGGCGGGGTCACAGATACGCAGTATTTT	CATNRGGVTDTQYF
TRBV7-2	-	11	TRBJ2-7	-	TGTGCCAGGAAGCACTCCTACGCGCAGTACTTC	CARKHSYAQYF
TRBV5-6	few	17	TRBJ2-7	-	TGTGCCAGCAGTCCAAACCCCCGGGACACCGGATCCTACGAGCAGTACTTC	CASSPNPRDTGSYEQYF